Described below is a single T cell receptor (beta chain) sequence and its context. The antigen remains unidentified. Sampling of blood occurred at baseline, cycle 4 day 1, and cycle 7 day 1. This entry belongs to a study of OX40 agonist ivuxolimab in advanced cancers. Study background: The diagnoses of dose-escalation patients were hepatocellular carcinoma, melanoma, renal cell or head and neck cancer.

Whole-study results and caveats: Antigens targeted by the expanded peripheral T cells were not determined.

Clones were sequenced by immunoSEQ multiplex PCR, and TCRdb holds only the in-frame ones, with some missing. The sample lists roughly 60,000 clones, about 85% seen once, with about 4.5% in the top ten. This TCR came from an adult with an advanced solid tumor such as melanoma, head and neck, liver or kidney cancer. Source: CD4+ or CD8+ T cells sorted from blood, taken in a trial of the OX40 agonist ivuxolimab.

This CDR3 is CASRVVATNEKLFF. The CDR3 DNA follows: TGTGCCAGCAGGGTCGTCGCAACTAATGAAAAACTGTTTTTT. The rearrangement uses TRBV18 and TRBJ1-4; D unresolved. The germline CDR1 and CDR2 sequences are KGHSH and LQKENI. The V gene lost 8 bases and the J gene lost 0 bases, with 10 bases spanning the gap. The CDR3 runs 14 residues.